What follows are 28 T cell receptor beta chains derived from one specimen sequenced in a study of cytomegalovirus exposure and HLA in healthy donors. Only in-frame clones appear in the TCRdb table, and some are missing; sequencing was by immunoSEQ multiplex PCR. The sample includes fewer than 150,000 clones, about 86% of them seen just once. Sequencing was done on a sample of PBMCs. The source of these receptors is a woman younger than 35 in good health and CMV-seropositive.

The rearrangement joins TRBV9 to TRBJ2-1, with 11 bases identical to TRBD2. The V and J ends lost 0 bases and 1 base, in that order; junction bases with no gene match: 6. The CDR3 length is 18 residues. Per the germline V gene, CDR1 is SGDLS and CDR2 is YYNGEE. This CDR3 reads CASSVEASGRRSYNEQFF. The CDR3 DNA follows: TGTGCCAGCAGCGTAGAAGCTAGCGGGAGGAGGTCCTACAATGAGCAGTTCTTC.

The chain couples TRBV2 to TRBJ2-2, with D unclear. Trimming took 3 bases from V and 8 from J, leaving 10 bases between them. The CDR3 contains 13 residues. Germline V gene sequence: CDR1 SNHLY, CDR2 FYNNEI. CDR3 residues: CASSDEWQGELFF. In nucleotides, the CDR3 is TGTGCCAGCAGTGACGAATGGCAGGGGGAGCTGTTTTTT. The full variable domain, in which reference TRBV2 and TRBJ2-2 provide the parts outside the CDR3, is EPEVTQTPSHQVTQMGQEVILRCVPISNHLYFYWYRQILGQKVEFLVSFYNNEISEKSEIFDDQFSVERPDGSNFTLKIRSTKLEDSAMYFCASSDEWQGELFFGEGSRLTVL.

Only a few counts were recorded for this clone. The V and J genes are TRBV27 and TRBJ1-6; no definite D call. The V gene's germline CDR1 is MNHEY and CDR2 SMNVEV (reference sequence). V was shortened by 6 bases and J by 6 bases, with 3 bases between the two germline ends. The CDR3 is made up of 11 amino acids. Here the CDR3 reads CASSLNSPLHF. The CDR3 bases are TGTGCCAGCAGCCTTAATTCACCCCTCCACTTT.

V and J are TRBV28 and TRBJ2-5, with 8 bases that match TRBD2. The V gene end was trimmed by 3 bases and the J gene end by 2 bases; junction bases not matched to a gene: 5. CDR3 length: 15 amino acids. From germline, CDR1 is MDHEN and CDR2 SYDVKM. The CDR3 protein is CASSLPGGLQETQYF. The CDR3 nucleotides read TGTGCCAGCAGTTTGCCGGGAGGGCTGCAAGAGACCCAGTACTTC. The whole variable domain, remainder taken from reference TRBV28 and TRBJ2-5, is DVKVTQSSRYLVKRTGEKVFLECVQDMDHENMFWYRQDPGLGLRLIYFSYDVKMKEKGDIPEGYSVSREKKERFSLILESASTNQTSMYLCASSLPGGLQETQYFGPGTRLLVL.

The CDR3 region has the DNA TGTGCCATCAGTGCCGGGGGGCGGATCGGGGAGCTGTTTTTT. Protein: CAISAGGRIGELFF. This chain uses TRBV10-3 with TRBJ2-2; a possible D gene is TRBD2 (7 bases). The germline gives CDR1 ENHRY, CDR2 SYGVKD. This CDR3 comprises 14 residues. V was shortened by 4 bases and J by 7 bases, with 13 bases between the two germline ends.

V is TRBV7-6 and J is TRBJ1-4; 9 positions match TRBD1. After removal of 4 bases from V and 7 bases from J, the junction contained 4 bases not matched to a gene. This CDR3 has 14 amino acids. Germline CDR1 is SGHVS and CDR2 is FNYEAQ. The CDR3 loop is CASSYRGRGEKLFF. In DNA form, the CDR3 reads TGTGCCAGCAGCTACAGGGGGCGCGGTGAAAAACTGTTTTTT.

The CDR3 spells CASSEWGAGELFF. The CDR3 bases are TGTGCCAGCAGTGAATGGGGGGCCGGGGAGCTGTTTTTT. The V call is TRBV25-1, the J call TRBJ2-2, with D perhaps matching TRBD2 (6 bases). V shed 1 base and J shed 6 bases, with 6 bases lying between them. Per germline, CDR1 MGHDK and CDR2 SYGVNS. The CDR3 length is 13 residues.

The chain has TRBV30 and TRBJ1-5; tentatively, D is TRBD1 (5 bases). Germline V gene lookup returns CDR1 GTSNPN and CDR2 SVGIG (reference sequence). Trimming removed 2 bases from V and 0 bases from J, with 14 bases in between. The CDR3 has 16 amino acids. CDR3 nucleotides: TGTGCCTGGAGTAGGGAGGGACGGTATAGCAATCAGCCCCAGCATTTT. Its protein is CAWSREGRYSNQPQHF.

The chain links TRBV6-5 to TRBJ2-7; 10 positions match TRBD2. Germline CDR1 reads MNHEY; CDR2 reads SVGAGI. This CDR3 comprises 15 residues. J gave up 1 base and V 5 bases, and 5 bases lay outside the gene matches. CDR3 amino acids: CASSILAGLSYEQYF. In DNA, the CDR3 is TGTGCCAGCAGTATACTAGCGGGACTATCCTACGAGCAGTACTTC.

The chain has TRBV27 and TRBJ2-7, with a possible D match to TRBD2 (7 bases). CDR1 is MNHEY and CDR2 is SMNVEV in the germline V gene (reference sequence). V was trimmed by 8 bases and J by 0 bases, leaving 14 bases between them. The CDR3 loop spans 14 amino acids. CDR3 nucleotide sequence: TGTGCCAGCGGGAGGGACAAGAGCTCCTACGAGCAGTACTTC. Its translation is CASGRDKSSYEQYF.

This clone appeared a single time. The V call is TRBV7-3, the J call TRBJ2-3; TRBD2 might be the D (7 bases). The CDR3 consists of 13 residues. Germline CDR1 reads SGHTA; CDR2 reads FQGTGA. V lost 5 bases to trimming and J lost 4 bases, with 10 bases between them. CDR3 nucleotides: TGTGCCAGCAGCGGGGAGGGGGCAGATACGCAGTATTTT. Protein sequence: CASSGEGADTQYF.

This clone showed up just a few times. The rearrangement links TRBV9 to TRBJ2-4; 9 nucleotides agree with TRBD2. CDR1 and CDR2 (germline): SGDLS, YYNGEE. The CDR3 is 15 residues long. The V gene end was trimmed by 0 bases and the J gene end by 6 bases; junction bases not matched to a gene: 4. The CDR3 DNA follows: TGTGCCAGCAGCGTAGGACTAGCGGATACAAACATTCAGTACTTC. Its translation: CASSVGLADTNIQYF.

The gene calls are TRBV7-3 and TRBJ2-3, with 8 bases that match TRBD2. Per germline, CDR1 SGHTA and CDR2 FQGTGA. With 1 base clipped from V and 2 bases from J, the junction kept 2 bases outside the gene matches. The CDR3 length is 15 residues. The CDR3 DNA sequence: TGTGCCAGCAGCTTAAGCGGGGGGAACACAGATACGCAGTATTTT. This codes for CASSLSGGNTDTQYF.

This clone was counted once. The rearrangement links TRBV28 to TRBJ2-7; 7 bases are a match to TRBD1. The CDR3 consists of 17 residues. Trimming took 4 bases from V and 0 from J; bases not matched to a gene: 12. The germline CDR1 and CDR2 sequences are MDHEN and SYDVKM. This chain's CDR3 is CASSSPIRDRASYEQYF. In DNA form, the CDR3 reads TGTGCCAGCAGTTCCCCTATTAGGGACAGAGCCTCCTACGAGCAGTACTTC.

The genes are TRBV5-6 and TRBJ2-7; 11 nucleotides match TRBD2. The CDR3 has 19 residues. The V gene's germline CDR1 is SGHDT and CDR2 YYEEEE. Trimming took 0 bases from V and 1 from J; bases not matched to a gene: 12. CDR3: CASSLGGPPGLADSYEQYF. CDR3 nucleotide sequence: TGTGCCAGCAGCTTGGGTGGGCCACCGGGACTAGCGGATTCCTACGAGCAGTACTTC.

About this clone itself: The same CDR3 is also encoded by other DNA sequences in this sample. The chain employs TRBV4-1 and TRBJ2-2; 7 nucleotides line up with TRBD2. CDR3 size: 16 residues. V gave up 4 bases and J gave up 0 bases; unmatched junction bases: 5. CDR1 is MGHRA and CDR2 is YSYEKL in the germline V gene. The CDR3 loop is CASSRLAGTNTGELFF. The CDR3 bases are TGCGCCAGCAGCCGGTTAGCGGGTACGAACACCGGGGAGCTGTTTTTT.

V is TRBV10-3 and J is TRBJ2-1, with D maybe TRBD1 (6 bases). CDR1 is ENHRY, CDR2 SYGVKD, per germline. The V end was cut by 4 bases, the J end by 6 bases, with 10 bases between. The CDR3 length is 13 residues. The chain's CDR3 is CAISGTVRNEQFF. The CDR3 DNA sequence: TGTGCCATCAGTGGGACAGTACGCAATGAGCAGTTCTTC.

The chain recombines TRBV18 with TRBJ1-1; D perhaps matches TRBD1 (6 bases). The germline V gene encodes CDR1 KGHSH and CDR2 LQKENI. This CDR3 is built from 13 residues. V gave up 6 bases and J gave up 6 bases, with 14 bases separating them. The CDR3 loop is CASSTRQDSEAFF. Written as DNA, the CDR3 is TGTGCCAGCTCTACTAGACAGGACTCTGAAGCTTTCTTT.

The V call is TRBV6-5, the J call TRBJ1-2; 7 positions agree with TRBD1. The CDR3 is 15 amino acids. The ends lost 2 bases at V and 6 bases at J; junction bases unmatched: 9. The germline gives CDR1 MNHEY, CDR2 SVGAGI. This CDR3 reads CASSYNTGVIHGYTF. The DNA for the CDR3 is TGTGCCAGCAGTTACAACACAGGGGTCATCCATGGCTACACCTTC.

The chain couples TRBV27 to TRBJ2-7; TRBD2 agrees at 12 bases. The CDR3 contains 17 residues. The ends lost 4 bases at V and 7 bases at J; junction bases unmatched: 14. Germline CDR1 and CDR2: MNHEY and SMNVEV (reference sequence). The CDR3 is CASSSLLAGGPSWEQYF. The DNA of the CDR3 is TGTGCCAGCAGTTCCCTCCTAGCGGGGGGGCCTTCGTGGGAGCAGTACTTC.

The V gene is TRBV2, the J gene TRBJ1-5; D unresolved. Germline loops: CDR1 SNHLY, CDR2 FYNNEI. This CDR3 has 13 residues. Trimming removed 7 bases at V and 3 bases at J, with 10 bases between. CDR3 sequence reads: CASNRVYNQPQHF. CDR3 coding DNA: TGTGCCAGCAATCGGGTCTACAATCAGCCCCAGCATTTT.

The V and J genes are TRBV29-1 and TRBJ2-3; D possibly corresponds to TRBD1 (6 bases). The V gene's germline CDR1 is SQVTM and CDR2 ANQGSEA. V was shortened by 4 bases and J by 0 bases, with 11 bases between the two germline ends. The CDR3 is 14 residues long. CDR3 nucleotides: TGCAGCGTTGGGGGACACTTTAGCACAGATACGCAGTATTTT. It specifies CSVGGHFSTDTQYF.

The chain carries TRBV28 and TRBJ2-3; TRBD2 agrees at 8 bases. CDR3 size: 15 residues. V gave up 5 bases and J gave up 4 bases; unmatched junction bases: 8. Looked up from germline, CDR1 is MDHEN and CDR2 is SYDVKM. CDR3 residues: CASSGAGAGADTQYF. The DNA of the CDR3 is TGTGCCAGCAGTGGAGCGGGGGCGGGAGCAGATACGCAGTATTTT.

The chain employs TRBV9 and TRBJ1-2; 8 bases are shared with TRBD1. CDR1 SGDLS and CDR2 YYNGEE come from the germline V gene. The length of the CDR3 is 13 residues. V trimming: 4 bases; J trimming: 6 bases; junction bases outside the gene matches: 5. The CDR3 DNA follows: TGTGCCAGCAGCTTCATACAGGGGGATGGCTACACCTTC. Amino acid sequence: CASSFIQGDGYTF.

The genes are TRBV6-1 and TRBJ1-4; TRBD1 matches at 7 bases. Germline values: CDR1 MNHNS, CDR2 SASEGT. This CDR3 is 15 amino acids long. With V trimmed by 4 bases and J by 3 bases, 5 bases remained unmatched. CDR3 loop: CASSVGQVSNEKLFF. CDR3 in DNA: TGTGCCAGCAGTGTCGGACAGGTCTCTAATGAAAAACTGTTTTTT.

The V call is TRBV4-3, the J call TRBJ1-3; possible D gene TRBD1, 5 bases. Looked up from germline, CDR1 is LGHNA and CDR2 is YSLEER. The CDR3 has 18 residues. The germline V and J ends were trimmed by 1 base and 1 base, with 17 bases remaining between them. The CDR3 loop reads CASSQALPGWESGNTIYF. CDR3 sequence (DNA): TGCGCCAGCAGCCAAGCTCTCCCAGGGTGGGAATCTGGAAACACCATATATTTT.

The gene calls are TRBV13 and TRBJ1-1, with TRBD1 identical over 9 bases. Germline V lookup: CDR1 PRHDT, CDR2 FYEKMQ (reference sequence). This CDR3 is 19 amino acids long. Unmatched junction bases numbered 22, after V lost 5 bases and J lost 6 bases. This CDR3 reads CASSISRGGQGMGGSEAFF. CDR3 nucleotide sequence: TGTGCCAGCAGCATTAGTAGGGGAGGACAGGGGATGGGAGGGTCTGAAGCTTTCTTT.

The chain uses TRBV7-2 and TRBJ1-6; maybe TRBD1 (6 bases). V was shortened by 1 base and J by 9 bases, with 13 bases between the two germline ends. In germline, CDR1 is SGHTA, CDR2 FQGNSA. The CDR3 is 15 residues long. CDR3 nucleotide sequence: TGTGCCAGCAGCTTAGGGCAGGGGTTCTTTTCACCCCTCCACTTT. Its translation: CASSLGQGFFSPLHF.